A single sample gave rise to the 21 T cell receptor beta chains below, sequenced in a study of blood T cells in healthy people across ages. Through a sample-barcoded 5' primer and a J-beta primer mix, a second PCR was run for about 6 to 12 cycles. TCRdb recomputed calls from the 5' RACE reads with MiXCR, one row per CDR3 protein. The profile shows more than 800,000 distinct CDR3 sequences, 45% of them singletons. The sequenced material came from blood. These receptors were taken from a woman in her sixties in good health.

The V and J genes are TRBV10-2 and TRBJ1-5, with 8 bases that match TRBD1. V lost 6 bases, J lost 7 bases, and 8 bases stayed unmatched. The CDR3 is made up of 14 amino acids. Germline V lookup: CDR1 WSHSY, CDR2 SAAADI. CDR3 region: CASRLAGGGQPQHF. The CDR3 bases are TGCGCCAGCAGGCTCGCAGGGGGCGGACAGCCCCAGCATTTT.

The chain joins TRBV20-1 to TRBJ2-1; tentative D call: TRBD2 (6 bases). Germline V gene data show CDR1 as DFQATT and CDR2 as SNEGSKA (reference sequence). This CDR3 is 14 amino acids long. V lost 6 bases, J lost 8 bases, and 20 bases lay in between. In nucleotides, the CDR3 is TGCAGTGCAAACCGGGACTCAGCAGTCGATGAGCAGTTCTTC. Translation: CSANRDSAVDEQFF.

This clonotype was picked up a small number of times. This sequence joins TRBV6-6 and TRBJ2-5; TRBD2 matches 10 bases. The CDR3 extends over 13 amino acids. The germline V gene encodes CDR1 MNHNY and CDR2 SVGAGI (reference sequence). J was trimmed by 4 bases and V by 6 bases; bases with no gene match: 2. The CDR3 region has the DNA TGTGCCAGCAGAAGACTAGCGGGAGAGACCCAGTACTTC. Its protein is CASRRLAGETQYF.

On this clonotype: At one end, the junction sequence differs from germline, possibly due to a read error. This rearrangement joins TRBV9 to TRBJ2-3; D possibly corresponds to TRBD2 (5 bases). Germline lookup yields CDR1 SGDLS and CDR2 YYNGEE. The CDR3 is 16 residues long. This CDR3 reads CVSSGFSVGLQDTQYF. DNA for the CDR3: TGTGTCAGCAGCGGCTTCTCTGTCGGCCTCCAAGATACGCAGTATTTT.

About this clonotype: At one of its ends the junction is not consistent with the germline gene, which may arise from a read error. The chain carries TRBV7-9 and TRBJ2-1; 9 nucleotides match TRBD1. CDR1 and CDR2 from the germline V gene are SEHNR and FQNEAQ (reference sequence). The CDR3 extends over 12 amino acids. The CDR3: CASRDRGPERFF. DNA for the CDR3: TGTGCCAGCAGGGACAGGGGTCCTGAGCGGTTCTTC.

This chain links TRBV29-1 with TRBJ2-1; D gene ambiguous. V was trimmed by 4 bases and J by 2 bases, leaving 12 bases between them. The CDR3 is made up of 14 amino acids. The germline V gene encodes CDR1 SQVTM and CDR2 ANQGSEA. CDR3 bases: TGCAGCGTTGGTAGGGCAGGACCCTACAATGAGCAGTTCTTC. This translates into CSVGRAGPYNEQFF.

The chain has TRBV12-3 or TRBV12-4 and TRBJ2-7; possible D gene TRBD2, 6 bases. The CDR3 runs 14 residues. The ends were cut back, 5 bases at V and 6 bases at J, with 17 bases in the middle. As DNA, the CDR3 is TGTGCCAGCAGTAACGGGGGAACCAGAGGCGAGCAGTACTTC. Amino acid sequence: CASSNGGTRGEQYF.

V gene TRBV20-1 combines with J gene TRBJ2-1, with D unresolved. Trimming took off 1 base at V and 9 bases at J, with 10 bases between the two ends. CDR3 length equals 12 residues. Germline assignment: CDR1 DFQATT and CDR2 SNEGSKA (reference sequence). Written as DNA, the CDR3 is TGCAGTGCTAGAGTGGGCCCTGGTGAGCAGTTCTTC. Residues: CSARVGPGEQFF.

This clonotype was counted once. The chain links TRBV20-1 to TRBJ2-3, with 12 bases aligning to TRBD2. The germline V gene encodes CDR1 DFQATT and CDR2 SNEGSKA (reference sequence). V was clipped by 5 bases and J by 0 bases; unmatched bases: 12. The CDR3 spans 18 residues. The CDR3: CSAPSGLAGLTSTDTQYF. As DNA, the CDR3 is TGCAGTGCTCCCAGCGGACTAGCGGGACTTACTAGCACAGATACGCAGTATTTT.

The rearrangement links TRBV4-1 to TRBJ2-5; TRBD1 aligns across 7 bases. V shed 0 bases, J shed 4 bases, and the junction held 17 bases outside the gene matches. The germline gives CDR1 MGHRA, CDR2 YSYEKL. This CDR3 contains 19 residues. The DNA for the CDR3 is TGCGCCAGCAGCCAAGATCCGGGAAGACAGGGTCCCCTCGGAGAGACCCAGTACTTC. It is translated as CASSQDPGRQGPLGETQYF.

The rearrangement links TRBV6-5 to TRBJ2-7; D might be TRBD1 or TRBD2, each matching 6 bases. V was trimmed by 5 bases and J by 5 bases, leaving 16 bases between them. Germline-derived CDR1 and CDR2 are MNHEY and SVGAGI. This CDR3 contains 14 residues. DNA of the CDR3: TGTGCCAGCAGTCCCTATTTCGGGGGCGACGAGCAGTACTTC. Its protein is CASSPYFGGDEQYF.

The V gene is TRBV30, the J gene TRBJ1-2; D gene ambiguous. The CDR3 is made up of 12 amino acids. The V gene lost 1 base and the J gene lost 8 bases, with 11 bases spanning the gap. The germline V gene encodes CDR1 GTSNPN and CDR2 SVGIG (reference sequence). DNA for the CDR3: TGTGCCTGGAGTGAATCCGGGAGGGGCTACACCTTC. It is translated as CAWSESGRGYTF. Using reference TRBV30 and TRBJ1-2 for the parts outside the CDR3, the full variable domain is SQTIHQWPATLVQPVGSPLSLECTVEGTSNPNLYWYRQAAGRGLQLLFYSVGIGQISSEVPQNLSASRPQDRQFILSSKKLLLSDSGFYLCAWSESGRGYTFGSGTRLTVV.

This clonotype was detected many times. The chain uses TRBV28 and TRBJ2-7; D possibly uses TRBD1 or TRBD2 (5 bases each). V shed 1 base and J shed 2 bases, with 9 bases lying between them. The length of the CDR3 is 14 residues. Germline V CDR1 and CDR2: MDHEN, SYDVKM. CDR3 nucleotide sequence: TGTGCCAGCAGTTTATCCCAGGGAGCCTACGAGCAGTACTTC. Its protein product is CASSLSQGAYEQYF. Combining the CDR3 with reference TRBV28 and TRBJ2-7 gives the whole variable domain DVKVTQSSRYLVKRTGEKVFLECVQDMDHENMFWYRQDPGLGLRLIYFSYDVKMKEKGDIPEGYSVSREKKERFSLILESASTNQTSMYLCASSLSQGAYEQYFGPGTRLTVT.

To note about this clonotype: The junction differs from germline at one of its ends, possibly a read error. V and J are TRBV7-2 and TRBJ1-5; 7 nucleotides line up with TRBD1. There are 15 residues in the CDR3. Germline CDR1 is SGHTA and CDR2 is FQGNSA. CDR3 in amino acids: CAGSPRDSSNQPQHF. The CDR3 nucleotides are TGTGCCGGCAGCCCCCGGGACAGTAGCAATCAGCCCCAGCATTTT.

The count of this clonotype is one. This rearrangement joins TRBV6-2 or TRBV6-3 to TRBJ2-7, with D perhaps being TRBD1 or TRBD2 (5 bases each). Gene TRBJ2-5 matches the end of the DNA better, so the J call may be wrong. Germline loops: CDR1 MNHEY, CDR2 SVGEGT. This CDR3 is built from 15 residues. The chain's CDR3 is CANGEPGRLQETQYF. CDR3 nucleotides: TGTGCCAACGGGGAACCGGGACGCCTCCAAGAGACCCAGTACTTC.

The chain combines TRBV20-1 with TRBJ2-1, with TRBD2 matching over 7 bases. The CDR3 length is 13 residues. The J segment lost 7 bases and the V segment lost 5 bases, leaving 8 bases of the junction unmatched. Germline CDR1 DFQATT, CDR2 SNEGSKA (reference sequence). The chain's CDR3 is CSAAATSRNEQFF. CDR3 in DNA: TGCAGTGCTGCCGCGACTAGCCGGAATGAGCAGTTCTTC.

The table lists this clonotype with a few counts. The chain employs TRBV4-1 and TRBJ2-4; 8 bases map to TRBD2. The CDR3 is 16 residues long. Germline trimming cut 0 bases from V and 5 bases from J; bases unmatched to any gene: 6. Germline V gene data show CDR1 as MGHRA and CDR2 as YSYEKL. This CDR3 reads CASSQDSAGGENIQYF. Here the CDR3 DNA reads TGCGCCAGCAGCCAAGATAGCGCGGGAGGCGAAAACATTCAGTACTTC.

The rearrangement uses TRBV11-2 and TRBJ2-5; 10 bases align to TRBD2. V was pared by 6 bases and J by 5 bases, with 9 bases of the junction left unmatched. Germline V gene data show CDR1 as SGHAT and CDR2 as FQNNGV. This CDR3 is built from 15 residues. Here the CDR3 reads CASSQAGGPTETQYF. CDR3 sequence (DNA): TGTGCCAGCAGTCAAGCGGGAGGGCCTACGGAGACCCAGTACTTC.

Here the CDR3 DNA reads TGTGCCAGCAGCGTAGAGGCGGTCACCACAGATACGCAGTATTTT. It specifies CASSVEAVTTDTQYF. The V gene is TRBV9, the J gene TRBJ2-3, with D unclear. Trimming left V 0 bases short and J 2 bases short, with 10 bases between. Germline lookup yields CDR1 SGDLS and CDR2 YYNGEE. The CDR3 is 15 residues long. The full variable domain, its missing parts supplied by reference TRBV9 and TRBJ2-3, is DSGVTQTPKHLITATGQRVTLRCSPRSGDLSVYWYQQSLDQGLQFLIQYYNGEERAKGNILERFSAQQFPDLHSELNLSSLELGDSALYFCASSVEAVTTDTQYFGPGTRLTVL.

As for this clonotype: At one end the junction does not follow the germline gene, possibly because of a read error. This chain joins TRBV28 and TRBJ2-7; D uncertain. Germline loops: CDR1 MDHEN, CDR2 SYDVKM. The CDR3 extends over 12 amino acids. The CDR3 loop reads CASRSEPNEQNF. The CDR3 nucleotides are TGTGCCAGCAGGTCGGAACCGAACGAGCAGAACTTC.

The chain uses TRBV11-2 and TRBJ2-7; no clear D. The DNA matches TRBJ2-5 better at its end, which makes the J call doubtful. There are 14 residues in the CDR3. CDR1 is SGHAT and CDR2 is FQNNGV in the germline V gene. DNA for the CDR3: TGTGCCAGCAGCTTAGGTGGACCGTTGGAGACCCAGTACTTC. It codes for CASSLGGPLETQYF.